One sample yielded the 17 T cell receptor beta chains listed below, sequenced in a study of cytomegalovirus exposure and HLA in healthy donors. Vbeta (60) and Jbeta (13) primers were used in the PCR. Sequenced by immunoSEQ multiplex PCR; TCRdb stores in-frame clones only, minus some. The sample lists over 65,000 clones, under 70% occurring once. Input material: PBMCs. The origin of the receptors is a woman aged 50 to 60 in good health and CMV-seropositive.

The chain employs TRBV4-1 and TRBJ2-5; no firm D call. Deletions cut 4 bases from V and 5 bases from J, with 11 bases between. The CDR3 has 13 amino acids. The V gene's germline CDR1 is MGHRA and CDR2 YSYEKL. CDR3 coding DNA: TGCGCCAGCAGCCTACAATATGGTGAGACCCAGTACTTC. It specifies CASSLQYGETQYF.

This clone was counted only a few times. The chain employs TRBV15 and TRBJ2-1, with 13 bases fitting TRBD2. This CDR3 comprises 17 residues. The germline CDR1 and CDR2 sequences are LNHNV and YYDKDF (reference sequence). V trimming: 3 bases; J trimming: 5 bases; junction bases outside the gene matches: 7. The CDR3 region has the DNA TGTGCCACCAGCAGGTTAGGGGGACTAGCGGGAAACAATGAGCAGTTCTTC. It codes for CATSRLGGLAGNNEQFF.

This sequence joins TRBV10-3 and TRBJ1-2; D ambiguous. Trimming removed 4 bases at V and 3 bases at J, with 12 bases between. The CDR3 loop spans 14 amino acids. The germline V gene has CDR1 ENHRY and CDR2 SYGVKD. CDR3 in amino acids: CAISASTVDYGYTF. CDR3 bases: TGTGCCATCAGTGCTTCAACGGTAGACTATGGCTACACCTTC.

The gene calls are TRBV7-9 and TRBJ1-1; D might be TRBD1 (5 bases). V was pared by 4 bases and J by 3 bases, with 12 bases between. CDR3 length: 14 residues. Germline loops: CDR1 SEHNR, CDR2 FQNEAQ (reference sequence). CDR3 coding DNA: TGTGCCAGCAGCTCCGCTGGAGGGGACACTGAAGCTTTCTTT. It translates to CASSSAGGDTEAFF.

The DNA for the CDR3 is TGTGCCAGCAGCGGCCGACAGGGGAGCTATGGCTACACCTTC. Protein product: CASSGRQGSYGYTF. The chain combines TRBV9 with TRBJ1-2; TRBD1 matches 8 bases. Trimming took 3 bases from V and 4 from J; bases not matched to a gene: 5. This CDR3 is 14 amino acids long. Germline CDR1 is SGDLS and CDR2 is YYNGEE.

The chain joins TRBV28 to TRBJ1-4; D remains ambiguous. V was trimmed by 8 bases and J by 0 bases, leaving 7 bases between them. Germline lookup yields CDR1 MDHEN and CDR2 SYDVKM. The CDR3 is made up of 13 amino acids. The CDR3 region is CASEGATNEKLFF. The CDR3 bases are TGTGCCAGCGAGGGTGCAACTAATGAAAAACTGTTTTTT.

The chain is built from TRBV7-9 and TRBJ2-1; D may be TRBD2 (7 bases). The V gene lost 5 bases and the J gene lost 4 bases, with 21 bases spanning the gap. The germline V gene encodes CDR1 SEHNR and CDR2 FQNEAQ (reference sequence). The length of the CDR3 is 17 residues. The CDR3 DNA is TGTGCCAGCAGCCCACGGCTAGACGGGGGGCGATACAATGAGCAGTTCTTC. Translating it yields CASSPRLDGGRYNEQFF.

The CDR3 protein is CASRGGPGTGSLNTGELFF. In DNA, the CDR3 is TGTGCCAGCAGAGGGGGCCCCGGGACAGGGTCTTTGAACACCGGGGAGCTGTTTTTT. The J gene is TRBJ2-2, the V gene TRBV5-4; 9 bases agree with TRBD1. This CDR3 region has 19 residues. CDR1 and CDR2 from the germline V gene are SGHNT and YYREEE (reference sequence). V was pared by 5 bases and J by 1 base, with 15 bases of the junction left unmatched.

V gene TRBV6-1 combines with J gene TRBJ1-2; 9 bases match TRBD1. From germline, CDR1 is MNHNS and CDR2 SASEGT. V trimming: 10 bases; J trimming: 6 bases; junction bases outside the gene matches: 9. The CDR3 loop spans 13 amino acids. The CDR3 DNA is TGTGCCACCACTACCGGGACAGGGAATGGCTACACCTTC. Translation gives CATTTGTGNGYTF.

V is TRBV12-5 and J is TRBJ1-2, with 9 bases aligning to TRBD1. J gave up 1 base and V 1 base, and 4 bases lay outside the gene matches. This CDR3 contains 16 residues. CDR1 LGHNT and CDR2 FRNRAP come from the germline V gene. For the CDR3, the DNA is TGTGCTAGTGGTTTGGCACAGGGGGCAAATAACTATGGCTACACCTTC. Protein: CASGLAQGANNYGYTF.

This sequence joins TRBV19 and TRBJ2-1; TRBD2 aligns across 10 bases. V shed 8 bases, J shed 3 bases, and the junction held 10 bases outside the gene matches. The CDR3 sequence is 16 residues long. Germline assignment: CDR1 LNHDA and CDR2 SQIVND (reference sequence). The CDR3 here is CASSRSGGADYNEQFF. CDR3 bases: TGTGCCAGTTCCAGGAGCGGGGGGGCCGACTACAATGAGCAGTTCTTC.

The J gene is TRBJ2-2, the V gene TRBV10-1; possible D gene TRBD1, 5 bases. Germline CDR1 is WNHNN and CDR2 is SYGVQD (reference sequence). This CDR3 comprises 15 residues. The V end was cut by 3 bases, the J end by 4 bases, with 12 bases between. The CDR3: CASSDSGLSTGELFF. In nucleotides, the CDR3 is TGCGCCAGCAGTGATTCAGGGCTAAGCACCGGGGAGCTGTTTTTT.

The rearrangement links TRBV5-6 to TRBJ2-3, with D unresolved. The CDR3 loop spans 14 amino acids. The V gene's germline CDR1 is SGHDT and CDR2 YYEEEE. V lost 2 bases and J 2 bases, leaving 9 bases between the germline ends. Here the CDR3 reads CASSFGTDTDTQYF. CDR3 bases: TGTGCCAGCAGCTTTGGCACAGACACAGATACGCAGTATTTT. Together with reference TRBV5-6 and TRBJ2-3, the CDR3 gives the full variable domain: DAGVTQSPTHLIKTRGQQVTLRCSPKSGHDTVSWYQQALGQGPQFIFQYYEEEERQRGNFPDRFSGHQFPNYSSELNVNALLLGDSALYLCASSFGTDTDTQYFGPGTRLTVL.

This rearrangement joins TRBV6-6 to TRBJ2-7, with a tentative D call TRBD2 (5 bases). V gave up 6 bases and J gave up 12 bases, with 18 bases separating them. This CDR3 contains 12 residues. Looked up from germline, CDR1 is MNHNY and CDR2 is SVGAGI (reference sequence). The CDR3 coding sequence is TGTGCCAGCAGCCACCCGTCCTCCGGGGTGTACTTC. Protein product: CASSHPSSGVYF.

This clone was picked up a small number of times. V and J are TRBV5-1 and TRBJ2-4; 10 bases match TRBD1. Germline V CDR1 and CDR2: SGHRS, YFSETQ. With V trimmed by 2 bases and J by 0 bases, 2 bases remained unmatched. The CDR3 loop spans 16 amino acids. CDR3 DNA sequence: TGCGCCAGCAGCTTAGGACAGGGGGTAGCCAAAAACATTCAGTACTTC. Translated: CASSLGQGVAKNIQYF.

This clone has a single count. The rearrangement uses TRBV9 and TRBJ1-6; D uncertain. In germline, CDR1 is SGDLS, CDR2 YYNGEE. The CDR3 runs 15 residues. V was cut by 0 bases and J by 4 bases, with 8 bases left in between. The CDR3 DNA follows: TGTGCCAGCAGCGTAGACGGGAATTATAATTCACCCCTCCACTTT. Its translation: CASSVDGNYNSPLHF.

The CDR3 DNA reads as TGTGCCAGCTCACCATCGTCGGACAGCACTGAAGCTTTCTTT. This sequence encodes CASSPSSDSTEAFF. The chain combines TRBV18 with TRBJ1-1, with D maybe TRBD1 (6 bases). The V end lost 2 bases, the J end lost 4 bases, and 11 bases lay between the germline ends. Germline V gives CDR1 KGHSH, CDR2 LQKENI. This CDR3 has 14 amino acids.